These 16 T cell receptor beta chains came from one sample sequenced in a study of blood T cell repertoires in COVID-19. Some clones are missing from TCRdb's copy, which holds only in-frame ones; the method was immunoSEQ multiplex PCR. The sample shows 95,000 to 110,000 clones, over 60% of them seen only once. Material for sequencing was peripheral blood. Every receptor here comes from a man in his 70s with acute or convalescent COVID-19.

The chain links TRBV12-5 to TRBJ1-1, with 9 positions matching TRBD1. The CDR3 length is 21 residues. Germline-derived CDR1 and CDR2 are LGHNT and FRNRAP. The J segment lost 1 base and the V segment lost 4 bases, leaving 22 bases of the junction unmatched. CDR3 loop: CASGSPQSPGQGTRRNTEAFF. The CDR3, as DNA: TGTGCTAGTGGTTCCCCTCAATCTCCGGGACAGGGAACGCGGCGGAACACTGAAGCTTTCTTT. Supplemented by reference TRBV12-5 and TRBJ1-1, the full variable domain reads DARVTQTPRHKVTEMGQEVTMRCQPILGHNTVFWYRQTMMQGLELLAYFRNRAPLDDSGMPKDRFSAEMPDATLATLKIQPSEPRDSAVYFCASGSPQSPGQGTRRNTEAFFGQGTRLTVV.

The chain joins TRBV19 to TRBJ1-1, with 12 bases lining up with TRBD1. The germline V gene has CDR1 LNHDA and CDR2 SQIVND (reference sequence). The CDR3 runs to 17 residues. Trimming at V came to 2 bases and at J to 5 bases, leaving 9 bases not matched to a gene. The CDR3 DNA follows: TGTGCCAGTAGTATAAGGGGACAGGGGGCGCGCCGGACTGAAGCTTTCTTT. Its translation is CASSIRGQGARRTEAFF.

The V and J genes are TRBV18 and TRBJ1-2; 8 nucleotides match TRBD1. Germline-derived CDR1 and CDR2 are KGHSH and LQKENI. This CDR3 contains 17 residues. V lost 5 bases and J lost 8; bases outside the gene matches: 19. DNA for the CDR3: TGTGCCAGCTCATCCCGGATGGACAGGGCCGACCCGGGGGGCTACACCTTC. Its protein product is CASSSRMDRADPGGYTF.

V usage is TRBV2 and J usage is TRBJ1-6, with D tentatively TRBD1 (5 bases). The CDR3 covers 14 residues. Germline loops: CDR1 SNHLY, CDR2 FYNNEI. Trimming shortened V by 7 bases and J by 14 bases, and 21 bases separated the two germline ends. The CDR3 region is CASTKVGASQTLHF. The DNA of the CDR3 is TGTGCCAGCACCAAAGTAGGGGCCAGTCAGACCCTCCACTTT.

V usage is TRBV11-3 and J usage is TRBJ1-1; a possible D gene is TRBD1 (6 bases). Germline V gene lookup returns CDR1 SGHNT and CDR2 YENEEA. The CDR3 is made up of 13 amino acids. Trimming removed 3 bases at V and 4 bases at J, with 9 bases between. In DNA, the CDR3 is TGTGCCAGCAGCTTTACACAGGGCACTGAAGCTTTCTTT. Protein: CASSFTQGTEAFF.

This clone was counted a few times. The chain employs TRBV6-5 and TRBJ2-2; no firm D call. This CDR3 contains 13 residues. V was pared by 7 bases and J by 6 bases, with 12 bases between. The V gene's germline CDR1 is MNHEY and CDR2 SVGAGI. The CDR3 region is CASNRRRSGELFF. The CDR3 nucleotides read TGTGCCAGCAACCGAAGGAGATCCGGGGAGCTGTTTTTT.

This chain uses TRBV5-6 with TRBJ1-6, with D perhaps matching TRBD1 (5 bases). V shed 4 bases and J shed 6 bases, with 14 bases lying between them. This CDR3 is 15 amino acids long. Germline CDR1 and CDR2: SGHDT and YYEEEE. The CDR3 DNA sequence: TGTGCCAGCAGCCCCTTACAGGAGATTAATTCACCCCTCCACTTT. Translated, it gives CASSPLQEINSPLHF.

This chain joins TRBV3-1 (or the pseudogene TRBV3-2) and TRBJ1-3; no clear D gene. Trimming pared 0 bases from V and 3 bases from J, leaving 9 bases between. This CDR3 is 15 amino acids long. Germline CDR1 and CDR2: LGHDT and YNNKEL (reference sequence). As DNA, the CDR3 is TGTGCCAGCAGCCAAGATCTGCGGTTTGGAAACACCATATATTTT. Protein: CASSQDLRFGNTIYF.

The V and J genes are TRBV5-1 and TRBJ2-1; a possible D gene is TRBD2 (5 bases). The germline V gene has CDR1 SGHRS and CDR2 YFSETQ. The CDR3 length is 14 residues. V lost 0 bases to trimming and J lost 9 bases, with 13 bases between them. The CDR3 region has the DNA TGCGCCAGCAGCTTGGAAGAGGGAATTGCTGAGCAGTTCTTC. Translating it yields CASSLEEGIAEQFF.

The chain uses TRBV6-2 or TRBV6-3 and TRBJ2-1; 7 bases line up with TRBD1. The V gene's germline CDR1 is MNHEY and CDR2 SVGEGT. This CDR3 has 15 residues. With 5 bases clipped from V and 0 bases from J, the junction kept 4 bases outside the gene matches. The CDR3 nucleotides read TGTGCCAGCAGTCCGGACAGGAGCTCCTACAATGAGCAGTTCTTC. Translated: CASSPDRSSYNEQFF.

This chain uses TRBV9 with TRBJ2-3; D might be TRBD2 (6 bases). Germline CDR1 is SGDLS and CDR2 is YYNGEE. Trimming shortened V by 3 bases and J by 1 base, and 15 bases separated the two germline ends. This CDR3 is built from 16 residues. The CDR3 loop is CASSDEGGRGTDTQYF. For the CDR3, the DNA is TGTGCCAGCAGCGATGAAGGAGGGCGGGGCACAGATACGCAGTATTTT.

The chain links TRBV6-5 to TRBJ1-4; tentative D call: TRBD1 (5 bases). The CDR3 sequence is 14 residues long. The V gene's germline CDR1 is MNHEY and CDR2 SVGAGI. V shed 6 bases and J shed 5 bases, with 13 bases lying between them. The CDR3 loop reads CASSVDSGNEKLFF. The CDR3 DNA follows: TGTGCCAGCAGCGTCGACAGTGGGAATGAAAAACTGTTTTTT.

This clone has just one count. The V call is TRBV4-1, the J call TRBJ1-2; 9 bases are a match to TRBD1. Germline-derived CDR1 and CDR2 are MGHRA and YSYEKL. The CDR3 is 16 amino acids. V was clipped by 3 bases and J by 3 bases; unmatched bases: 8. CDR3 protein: CASSQARTGDYYGYTF. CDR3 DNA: TGCGCCAGCAGCCAGGCCAGGACAGGGGACTACTATGGCTACACCTTC.

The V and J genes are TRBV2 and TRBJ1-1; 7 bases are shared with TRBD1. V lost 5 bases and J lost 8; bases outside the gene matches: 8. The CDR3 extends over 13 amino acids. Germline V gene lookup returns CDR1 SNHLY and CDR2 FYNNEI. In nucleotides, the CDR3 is TGTGCCAGCAGTTTCACAGGGGAAGAGGAAGCTTTCTTT. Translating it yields CASSFTGEEEAFF.

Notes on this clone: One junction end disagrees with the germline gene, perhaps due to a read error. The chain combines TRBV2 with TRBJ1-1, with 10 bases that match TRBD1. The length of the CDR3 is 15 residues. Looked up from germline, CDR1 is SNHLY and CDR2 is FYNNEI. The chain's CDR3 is CASTLDRGLKTEAFF. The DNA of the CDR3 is TGTGCCAGCACCTTAGACAGGGGGCTGAAAACTGAAGCTTTCTTT.

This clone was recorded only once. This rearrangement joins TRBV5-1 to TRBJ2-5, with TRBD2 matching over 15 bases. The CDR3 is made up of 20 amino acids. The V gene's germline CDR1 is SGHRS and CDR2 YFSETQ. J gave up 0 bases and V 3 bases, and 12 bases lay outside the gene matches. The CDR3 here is CASSYRTSGGAVTYQETQYF. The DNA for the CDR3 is TGCGCCAGCAGCTACCGGACTAGCGGGGGGGCCGTTACGTACCAAGAGACCCAGTACTTC.